Listed here are 16 T cell receptor beta chains from one sample, sequenced in a study of shared clonotypes between healthy human individuals (TCRdb year 2020). CD8 naive samples consisted of CD45RO-negative cells that were positively selected for CCR7, yielding a CD45RA+CCR7+ population without TemRA cells. Library construction relied on the immunoSEQ multiplex PCR assay. The table comes from immuneACCESS by way of TCRdb, which keeps in-frame sequences with V and J called. Part of the clones is missing from these tables; in studies checked, under half for an unresolved V gene and the rest for unknown reasons. The sample records over 2 million clones, just under 95% of which are singletons. The biggest ten clones account for roughly 1.1% of the sample. Input material: naive CD8+ T cells sorted from blood. The intended sense of this specimen's cell subset or site label: CD45RA+CCR7+. These receptors were obtained from a man between 18 and 35 years old in good health.

The V call is TRBV29-1, the J call TRBJ2-3; D might be TRBD2 (6 bases). This CDR3 is 13 amino acids long. Germline CDR1 and CDR2: SQVTM and ANQGSEA. The ends were cut back, 8 bases at V and 0 bases at J, with 12 bases in the middle. The CDR3 nucleotides are TGCAGCATGCGGGACGGGAGCACAGATACGCAGTATTTT. Protein product: CSMRDGSTDTQYF.

The chain couples TRBV6-5 to TRBJ2-2; D is perhaps TRBD2 (5 bases). Germline V gives CDR1 MNHEY, CDR2 SVGAGI. V lost 7 bases and J 4 bases, leaving 13 bases between the germline ends. The CDR3 extends over 14 amino acids. The chain's CDR3 is CASNDYRATGELFF. The CDR3 region has the DNA TGTGCCAGCAATGACTATAGGGCCACCGGGGAGCTGTTTTTT.

The chain couples TRBV6-5 to TRBJ2-7, with TRBD2 matching over 8 bases. The germline CDR1 and CDR2 sequences are MNHEY and SVGAGI. With 0 bases clipped from V and 3 bases from J, the junction kept 4 bases outside the gene matches. This CDR3 contains 15 residues. The CDR3 is CASSYSGSGNYEQYF. CDR3 bases: TGTGCCAGCAGTTACTCGGGTAGCGGGAACTACGAGCAGTACTTC.

V is TRBV7-9 and J is TRBJ2-3; D not certain. The CDR3 length is 13 residues. V gave up 4 bases and J gave up 4 bases, with 9 bases separating them. CDR1 and CDR2 from the germline V gene are SEHNR and FQNEAQ (reference sequence). The CDR3 loop reads CASSSTASDTQYF. The CDR3 coding sequence is TGTGCCAGCAGCTCCACGGCCTCAGATACGCAGTATTTT.

The genes are TRBV5-8 and TRBJ2-3; TRBD2 matches at 7 bases. The CDR3 runs 15 residues. V shed 4 bases, J shed 0 bases, and the junction held 5 bases outside the gene matches. Per germline, CDR1 SGHTS and CDR2 YDEGEE. The DNA for the CDR3 is TGTGCCAGCAGCCCTGGACTAGTCAGCACAGATACGCAGTATTTT. Translation: CASSPGLVSTDTQYF.

This clone turned up a few times. This sample includes further DNA sequences coding for the same CDR3. The chain combines TRBV19 with TRBJ2-7; possibly TRBD2 for D (6 bases). V gave up 5 bases and J gave up 0 bases, with 8 bases separating them. The length of the CDR3 is 13 residues. The germline V gene has CDR1 LNHDA and CDR2 SQIVND (reference sequence). The CDR3 DNA reads TGTGCCAGTAGTCGGGACTCCTCCTACGAGCAGTACTTC. Its protein is CASSRDSSYEQYF.

CDR3 amino acids: CAWSVGPSAEQYF. The DNA of the CDR3 is TGTGCCTGGAGTGTAGGGCCCTCCGCCGAGCAGTACTTC. V is TRBV30 and J is TRBJ2-7; D is unresolved. V lost 0 bases and J 6 bases, leaving 12 bases between the germline ends. The CDR3 extends over 13 amino acids. CDR1 and CDR2 (germline): GTSNPN, SVGIG (reference sequence).

The chain carries TRBV7-6 and TRBJ2-1; D call uncertain. The CDR3 consists of 14 residues. V was shortened by 2 bases and J by 6 bases, with 11 bases between the two germline ends. Germline values: CDR1 SGHVS, CDR2 FNYEAQ. DNA for the CDR3: TGTGCCAGCAGCTTAAATCTGTTGAGCAATGAGCAGTTCTTC. This translates into CASSLNLLSNEQFF.

This chain uses TRBV4-3 with TRBJ2-7; possibly TRBD2 for D (7 bases). The CDR3 totals 17 residues. Trimming pared 0 bases from V and 7 bases from J, leaving 22 bases between. The V gene's germline CDR1 is LGHNA and CDR2 YSLEER. The CDR3 reads CASSQDIRGEGSWEQYF. CDR3 coding DNA: TGCGCCAGCAGCCAAGATATTAGGGGGGAGGGGTCTTGGGAGCAGTACTTC.

V is TRBV28 and J is TRBJ1-5; D is undetermined. Trimming removed 4 bases at V and 0 bases at J, with 13 bases between. Germline values: CDR1 MDHEN, CDR2 SYDVKM. The CDR3 totals 16 residues. CDR3 sequence: CASSSEVEGSNQPQHF. The CDR3 DNA reads as TGTGCCAGCAGTTCTGAAGTCGAGGGTAGCAATCAGCCCCAGCATTTT.

This clone was detected once. The V gene is TRBV7-8, the J gene TRBJ2-7, with 8 bases identical to TRBD2. The CDR3 length is 16 residues. Germline values: CDR1 SGHVS, CDR2 FQNEAQ. V dropped 0 bases and J dropped 5; count of bases not matched to a gene: 9. The CDR3 coding sequence is TGTGCCAGCAGCTTAGCGTACAGCGGGAGCCCCCACGAGCAGTACTTC. Translation gives CASSLAYSGSPHEQYF.

As regards this clone: Other DNA variants within this sample encode the same CDR3. The rearrangement links TRBV11-2 to TRBJ2-1, with a tentative D call TRBD1 (5 bases). This CDR3 is 12 amino acids long. Germline V gives CDR1 SGHAT, CDR2 FQNNGV. The germline V and J ends were trimmed by 5 bases and 7 bases, with 9 bases remaining between them. CDR3 loop: CASSPTVNEQFF. DNA of the CDR3: TGTGCCAGCAGCCCGACAGTAAATGAGCAGTTCTTC.

This rearrangement joins TRBV9 to TRBJ2-3; D remains ambiguous. There are 14 residues in the CDR3. V was pared by 0 bases and J by 1 base, with 6 bases between. Per germline, CDR1 SGDLS and CDR2 YYNGEE. CDR3 sequence reads: CASSVADRTDTQYF. The CDR3 coding sequence is TGTGCCAGCAGCGTAGCTGACCGCACAGATACGCAGTATTTT.

Concerning this clone itself: The junction does not match germline at one end; this may be a read error. The chain uses TRBV6-5 and TRBJ1-2; 12 bases align to TRBD1. Germline CDR1 reads MNHEY; CDR2 reads SVGAGI. The CDR3 has 13 amino acids. DNA for the CDR3: TGTGCCAGCAGCCCCGGGACAGGGGGCGAGAATGACTTC. Translated: CASSPGTGGENDF.

Details on this clone: A clone one base away is much larger, so this may be a read error. Distinct nucleotide sequences in the sample also encode this CDR3. The V call is TRBV11-2, the J call TRBJ2-7; D gene unclear. In germline, CDR1 is SGHAT, CDR2 FQNNGV. CDR3 length: 11 amino acids. The V end was cut by 5 bases, the J end by 3 bases, with 5 bases between. CDR3 bases: TGTGCCAGCAGCCCCTTCTACGAGCAGTACTTC. As protein: CASSPFYEQYF.

The V and J genes are TRBV9 and TRBJ2-3, with 13 bases identical to TRBD2. The CDR3 covers 17 residues. J lost 6 bases, V lost 4 bases, and 11 bases had no gene match. Per the germline V gene, CDR1 is SGDLS and CDR2 is YYNGEE. In nucleotides, the CDR3 is TGTGCCAGCAGCCCGAGTACTAGCGGGAGGGCCGTGGATACGCAGTATTTT. Translation gives CASSPSTSGRAVDTQYF.